Listed here are 4 T cell receptor beta chains from one sample, sequenced in a study of control samples from healthy donors and cancer patients. Measured with immunoSEQ multiplex PCR; TCRdb has only the in-frame clones, and not every one. This sample has about 160,000 clones; nearly 96% occur once, and the top ten carry 0.95% to 1.1%. The specimen was blood. Receptors were obtained from a woman in her thirties in good health.

The CDR3 is CASSFWEEDNEQFF. The CDR3, as DNA: TGCGCCAGCAGCTTCTGGGAGGAAGACAATGAGCAGTTCTTC. The genes are TRBV5-1 and TRBJ2-1; D is possibly TRBD2 (6 bases). Germline lookup yields CDR1 SGHRS and CDR2 YFSETQ. The CDR3 runs to 14 residues. V dropped 2 bases and J dropped 5 bases, with 11 bases sitting between them.

In this sample, this clone turned up once. The rearrangement joins TRBV13 to TRBJ2-1, with D perhaps being TRBD1 or TRBD2 (5 bases each). With 5 bases removed from V and 8 bases from J, the gap between germline ends came to 19 bases. The CDR3 runs 15 residues. CDR1 and CDR2 (germline): PRHDT, FYEKMQ (reference sequence). This chain's CDR3 is CASSNPGTWNHEQFF. CDR3 bases: TGTGCCAGCAGCAACCCCGGGACCTGGAACCATGAGCAGTTCTTC.

The J gene is TRBJ2-3, the V gene TRBV19; 9 positions match TRBD1. There are 14 residues in the CDR3. Germline assignment: CDR1 LNHDA and CDR2 SQIVND (reference sequence). Unmatched junction bases numbered 7, after V lost 8 bases and J lost 4 bases. CDR3 nucleotide sequence: TGTGCCAGTCAACAGGGGGCTAGTGCAGATACGCAGTATTTT. Its translation: CASQQGASADTQYF.

This sequence joins TRBV28 and TRBJ2-3; TRBD2 agrees at 15 bases. With V trimmed by 6 bases and J by 6 bases, 4 bases remained unmatched. CDR1 MDHEN and CDR2 SYDVKM come from the germline V gene. The CDR3 runs to 15 residues. CDR3 DNA: TGTGCCAGCAGCCGCGGACTAGCGGGAGGGGATACGCAGTATTTT. It specifies CASSRGLAGGDTQYF.